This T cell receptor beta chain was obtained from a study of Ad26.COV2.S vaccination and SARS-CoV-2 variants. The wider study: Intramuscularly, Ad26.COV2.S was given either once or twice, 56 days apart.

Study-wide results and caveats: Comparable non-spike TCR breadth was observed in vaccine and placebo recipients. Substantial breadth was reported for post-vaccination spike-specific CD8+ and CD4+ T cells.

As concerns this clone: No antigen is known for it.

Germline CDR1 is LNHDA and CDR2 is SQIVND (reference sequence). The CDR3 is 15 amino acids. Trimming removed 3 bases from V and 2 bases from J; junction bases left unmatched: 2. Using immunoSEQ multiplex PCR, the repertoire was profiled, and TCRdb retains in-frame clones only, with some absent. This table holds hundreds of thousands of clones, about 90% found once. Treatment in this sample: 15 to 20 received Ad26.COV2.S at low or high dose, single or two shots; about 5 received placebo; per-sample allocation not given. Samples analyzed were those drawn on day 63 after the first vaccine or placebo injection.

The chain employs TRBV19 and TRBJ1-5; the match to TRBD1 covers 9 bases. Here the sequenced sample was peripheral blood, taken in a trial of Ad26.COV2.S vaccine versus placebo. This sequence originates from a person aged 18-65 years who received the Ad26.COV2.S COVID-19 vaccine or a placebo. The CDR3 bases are TGTGCCAGTAGTATCGGGGACAGGGGCAATCAGCCCCAGCATTTT. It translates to CASSIGDRGNQPQHF.